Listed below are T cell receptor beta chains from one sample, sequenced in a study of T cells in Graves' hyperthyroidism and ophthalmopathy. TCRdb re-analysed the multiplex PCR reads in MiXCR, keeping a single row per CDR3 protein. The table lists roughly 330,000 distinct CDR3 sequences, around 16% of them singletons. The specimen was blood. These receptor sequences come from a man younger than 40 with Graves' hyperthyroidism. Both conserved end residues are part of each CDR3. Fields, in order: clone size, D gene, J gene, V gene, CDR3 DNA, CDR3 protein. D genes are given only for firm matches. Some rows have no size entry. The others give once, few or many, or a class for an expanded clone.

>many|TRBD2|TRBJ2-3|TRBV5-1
TGCGCCAGCAGCCCGGTAACTAGCGGGGCTGGAGATACGCAGTATTTT
CASSPVTSGAGDTQYF
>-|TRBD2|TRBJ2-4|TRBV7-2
TGTGCCTCCAGCAGGACTAGCGTTATAGCCAAAAACATTCAGTACTTC
CASSRTSVIAKNIQYF
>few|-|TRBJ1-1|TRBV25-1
TGTGCCAGCAGTGAAAGCGGGTGGTCGAGTGAAGCTTTCTTT
CASSESGWSSEAFF
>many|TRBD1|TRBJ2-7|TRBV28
TGTGCCAGCAGCTTCCGGGACAGGGGGTACGAGCAGTACTTC
CASSFRDRGYEQYF
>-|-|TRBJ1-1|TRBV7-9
TGTGCCAGCGGCTCTTCTTCCCGGAACACTGAAGCTTTCTTT
CASGSSSRNTEAFF
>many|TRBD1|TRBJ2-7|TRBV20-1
TGCAGTGCTACAGGGGGAAGTCACTACGAGCAGTACTTC
CSATGGSHYEQYF
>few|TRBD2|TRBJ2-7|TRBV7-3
TGTGCCAGCAGCTCCTCCGGGACTAGGGTCTACGAGCAGTACTTC
CASSSSGTRVYEQYF
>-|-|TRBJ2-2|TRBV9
TGTGCCAGCAACTCGGTTTCGGGGCTAACCGGGGAGCTGTTTTTT
CASNSVSGLTGELFF
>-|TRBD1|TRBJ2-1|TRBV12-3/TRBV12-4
TGTGCCAGCAGTTTTTTTCAGGGGGCGCAGAATGAGCAGTTCTTC
CASSFFQGAQNEQFF
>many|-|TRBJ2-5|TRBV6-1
TGTGCCAGCAGATTTAAAGAGACCCAGTACTTC
CASRFKETQYF
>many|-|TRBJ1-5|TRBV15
TGTGCCACCAGCAGGGAGGGCAATCAGCCCCAGCATTTT
CATSREGNQPQHF
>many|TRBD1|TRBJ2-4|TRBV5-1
TGCGCCAGCAGCTTGGTAGGGACAGGGAGGCCCAAAAACATTCAGTACTTC
CASSLVGTGRPKNIQYF
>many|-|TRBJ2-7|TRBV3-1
TGTGCCAGCAGCTCTGAGGGCGGGGGCCCCTACGAGCAGTACTTC
CASSSEGGGPYEQYF
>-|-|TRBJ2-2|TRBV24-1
TGTGCCACCAGTGACCTTGACAGGAACACCGGGGAGCTGTTTTTT
CATSDLDRNTGELFF
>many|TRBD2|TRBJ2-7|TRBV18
TGTGCCAGCTCACCACGAGCGGGAATAGACGAGCAGTACTTC
CASSPRAGIDEQYF
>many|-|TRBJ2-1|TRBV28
TGTGCCAGCAGTTTAACCTCCGTTGGGCTGTTCTTC
CASSLTSVGLFF
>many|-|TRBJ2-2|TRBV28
TGTGCCAGCATAGACTCCGGGGAGCTGTTTTTT
CASIDSGELFF
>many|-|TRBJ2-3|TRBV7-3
TGTGCCAGCAGCTTGGCGCGGGACACAGATACGCAGTATTTT
CASSLARDTDTQYF
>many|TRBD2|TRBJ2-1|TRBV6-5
TGTGCCAGCAGTTACAAGCGGGGAGGCAATGAGCAGTTCTTC
CASSYKRGGNEQFF
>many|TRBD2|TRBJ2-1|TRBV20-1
TGCAGTGTCCCTGAGGTAGCGGGAGGTTATGAGCAGTTCTTC
CSVPEVAGGYEQFF
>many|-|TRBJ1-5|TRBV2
TGTGCCAGCAGTGCGGGAACAGTCCAGCCCCAGCATTTT
CASSAGTVQPQHF
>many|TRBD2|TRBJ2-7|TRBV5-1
TGCGCCAGCAGCTGGGGGCTAGCGGGAGGGGCCTACGAGCAGTACTTC
CASSWGLAGGAYEQYF
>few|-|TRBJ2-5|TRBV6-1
TGTGCCAGCAGAATGAGGACTAACCTAGAGACCCAGTACTTC
CASRMRTNLETQYF
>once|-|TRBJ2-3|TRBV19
TGTGCCAGTACTGCGGCAGATACGCAGTATTTT
CASTAADTQYF
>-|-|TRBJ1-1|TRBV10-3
TGTGCCATCAGGGAGGATGGGACTGAAGCTTTCTTT
CAIREDGTEAFF
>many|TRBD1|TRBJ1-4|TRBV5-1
TGCGCCAGCAGCTTGGCCGGGACAGTCGGTGAAAAACTGTTTTTT
CASSLAGTVGEKLFF
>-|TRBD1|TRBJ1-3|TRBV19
TGTGCCAGTAGTATTCGGACAGGCCGCTCTGGAAACACCATATATTTT
CASSIRTGRSGNTIYF
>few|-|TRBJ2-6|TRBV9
TGTGCCAGCAGCCTACCGGGGAGCGGGGCCAACGTCCTGACTTTC
CASSLPGSGANVLTF
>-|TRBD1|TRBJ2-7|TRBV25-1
TGTGCCAGCAGTAACTCCGGGACAGGGGCATACGAGCAGTACTTC
CASSNSGTGAYEQYF
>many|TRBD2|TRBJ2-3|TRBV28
TGTGCTTCCCTAGCGGGAGTAACAGATACGCAGTATTTT
CASLAGVTDTQYF
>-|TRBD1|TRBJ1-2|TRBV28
TGTGCCAGCAGTTTCCAGACAGGGCCCGTCTATGACTACACCTTC
CASSFQTGPVYDYTF
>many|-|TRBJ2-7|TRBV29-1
TGCAGCGTTGTCTGGGGGGACGAGCAGTACTTC
CSVVWGDEQYF
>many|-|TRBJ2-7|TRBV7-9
TGTGCCAGCAGCTCTAGAGTCGGGGACGAGCAGTACTTC
CASSSRVGDEQYF
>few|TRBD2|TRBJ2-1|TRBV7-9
TGTGCCAGCAGCCCCCGACTAGCGGGGAGGGGCAATGAGCAGTTCTTC
CASSPRLAGRGNEQFF
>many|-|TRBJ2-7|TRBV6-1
TGTGCCAGCAGAAGGGGCCACTACTACGAGCAGTACTTC
CASRRGHYYEQYF
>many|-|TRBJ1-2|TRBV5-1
TGCGCCAGCAGCTTCAGGGTCTATAACTATGGCTACACCTTC
CASSFRVYNYGYTF
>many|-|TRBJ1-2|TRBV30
TGTGCCTGGACCCCTGGAGGGCTTGGCTACACCTTC
CAWTPGGLGYTF
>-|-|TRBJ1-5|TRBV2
TGTGCCAGCGTCTGGAGTACAGAACGCGGCAGCAATCAGCCCCAGCATTTT
CASVWSTERGSNQPQHF
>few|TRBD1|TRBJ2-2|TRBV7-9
TGTGCCAGCAGCCAAAACAGGGGGCACACCGGGGAGCTGTTTTTT
CASSQNRGHTGELFF
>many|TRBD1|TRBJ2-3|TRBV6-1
TGTGCCAGCATCCGGGACAGGAACACAGATACGCAGTATTTT
CASIRDRNTDTQYF
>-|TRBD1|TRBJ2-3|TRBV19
TGTGCCAGTAGACGGACAGGGTCGGCAGATACGCAGTATTTT
CASRRTGSADTQYF
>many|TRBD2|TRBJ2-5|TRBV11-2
TGTGCCAGCAGCTTAGGGGCCGGCGGGAGCGTCCCAGAGACCCAGTACTTC
CASSLGAGGSVPETQYF
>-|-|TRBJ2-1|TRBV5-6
TGTGCCAGCAGCTCCATGGATGGGAATGAGCAGTTCTTC
CASSSMDGNEQFF
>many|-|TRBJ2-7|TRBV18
TGTGCCAGCTCACCCCAGGGGTCCTACGAGCAGTACTTC
CASSPQGSYEQYF
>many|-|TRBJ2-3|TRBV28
TGTGCCAGCAGTGCCGCAGGGTGGGCAGATACGCAGTATTTT
CASSAAGWADTQYF